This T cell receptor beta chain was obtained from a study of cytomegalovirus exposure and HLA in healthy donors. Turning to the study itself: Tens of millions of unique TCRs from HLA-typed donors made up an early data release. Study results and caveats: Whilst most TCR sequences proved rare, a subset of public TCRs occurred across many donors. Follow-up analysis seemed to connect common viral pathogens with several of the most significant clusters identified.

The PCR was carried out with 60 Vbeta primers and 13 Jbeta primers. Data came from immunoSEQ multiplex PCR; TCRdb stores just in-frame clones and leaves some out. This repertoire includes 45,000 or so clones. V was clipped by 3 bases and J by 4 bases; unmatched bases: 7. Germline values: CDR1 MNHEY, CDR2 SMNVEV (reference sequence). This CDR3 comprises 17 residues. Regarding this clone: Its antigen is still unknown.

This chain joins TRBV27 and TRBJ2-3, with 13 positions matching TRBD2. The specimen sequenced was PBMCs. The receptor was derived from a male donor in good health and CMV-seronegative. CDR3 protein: CASSFLTSGRAPDTQYF. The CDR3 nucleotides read TGTGCCAGCAGTTTCCTCACTAGCGGGAGGGCCCCAGATACGCAGTATTTT.